Included here is one T cell receptor (beta chain) sequence, with context. Its cognate antigen is unknown. CDR1 and CDR2 from the germline V gene are SGHAT and FQNNGV. The CDR3 spans 17 residues. V lost 5 bases to trimming and J lost 2 bases; unmatched junction nucleotides: 10. The data stem from a study of cytomegalovirus exposure and HLA in healthy donors. Overall study: Counted in an early data release were 65 million to 100 million unique TCRs from HLA-typed donors.

Study-wide points: Many donors shared some public TCRs, even though most TCR sequences were rare.

Primers for the PCR totalled 60 Vbeta and 13 Jbeta. Using immunoSEQ multiplex PCR, the repertoire was profiled, and TCRdb retains in-frame clones only, with some absent. There are some 150,000 clones in the sample; over 60% occur only once, and 1.5% to 2% lies in the top ten. The receptor was isolated from a woman aged 25 to 39 in good health and CMV-seronegative. This rearrangement joins TRBV11-2 to TRBJ2-3; 10 nucleotides line up with TRBD1. Material for sequencing was PBMCs. The CDR3 nucleotides read TGTGCCAGCAGCCAAAATCCCGGGACAGGGGTCACAGATACGCAGTATTTT. Protein product: CASSQNPGTGVTDTQYF.